This TCR beta chain comes out of a study of blood T cells in healthy people across ages (dated by TCRdb to between 2014 and 2016). In the study overall: In model experiments, roughly one uniquely barcoded TCR beta cDNA molecule per two T cells was captured by template switching. To track age-related changes in TCR beta repertoire diversity, the study relied on deep sequencing normalized with unique cDNA molecular identifiers. For two donors (one aged 18 to 30 and one aged 80 or older), the study analyzed two additional independent replicas of 1 million unique cDNA reads from the same blood draw. The donors were split into four age groups: young (average roughly 15 years), middle-aged (about 40), aged (62) and long-lived (approximately 80).

This clonotype was detected only a few times. This clone's antigen is unknown. No base-level quality is on record; no much larger clone is a single base apart. Donors were 30 to 45 systemically healthy Caucasian individuals from Russia aged roughly 6 to 95 years. Around 10 milliliters of peripheral blood were collected from each donor into EDTA-treated Vacutainer tubes. Ficoll-Paque density-gradient centrifugation was used to isolate PBMCs, with at least 7 million per sample. Total RNA was extracted from PBMCs with Trizol reagent, with at least 5.5 micrograms obtained per sample. For every donor, an aliquot of PBMCs went through flow cytometry to measure the percentages of naive CD45RAhigh/CD27high T cells. Findings and caveats that apply to the study as a whole: Compared with the aged group, the long-lived group had more naive CD4+ T cells, fewer expanded clones and increased TCR diversity, suggesting age selection. As age increased, observed TCR beta diversity per million T cells dropped in a roughly linear way, and a significant reduction was already evident by age roughly 36. Observed TCR beta diversity correlated strongly with the percentage of naive T cells measured by flow cytometry. Donor CMV infection status was unknown, potentially confounding age-related changes in expanded clonotypes. Conclusive comparison of naive and antigen-experienced compartments was prevented by the profiling of bulk unsorted PBMCs. Estimates of total diversity based on one million sequenced T cells were regarded as lower bounds and as underestimates.

V and J lose 4 bases and 16 bases, and a span of 17 bases separates them. Including the terminal cysteine and phenylalanine, the CDR3 comprises 13 residues. Left in the record is the CDR3 DNA by itself, 39 bases read in frame from the first base. Libraries were made using 5' RACE. Sequencing instrument: Illumina HiSeq 2500. A second PCR of roughly 7 to 11 cycles was performed with a sample-barcoded 5' primer and a J-beta primer mix. Each TCR beta cDNA molecule received a unique molecular identifier from a template-switch 5' adaptor carrying 12 random nucleotides. Each sample yielded at least 2.5 million CDR3-containing paired-end reads. First-strand cDNA was synthesized from all RNA with the Mint cDNA synthesis kit, primed by a TRBC-specific oligonucleotide. All cDNA was treated with uracil-DNA glycosylase and then went through a first 18-cycle PCR with the universal primers M1SS and BC2_uni_R. The source study handled its data this way. Each sample was normalized by randomly selecting 1 million high-quality reads, each carrying a distinct molecular identifier. Reads with shared molecular identifiers were discarded instead of being binned into consensus sequences. MiTCR, with a Q25 quality threshold and the strictest error-elimination algorithm, was used for CDR3 identification, clonotype clustering and error correction. A nonparametric unseen species model with Euler transformation was used to estimate lower-bound total TCR beta diversity. Using fastp trimming at Q25 and MiXCR clonotype assembly, TCRdb reanalyzed the public sequencing data and kept in-frame beta chains. Identical CDR3 proteins give one entry, which carries the most common genes and DNA. These V and J calls are TCRdb output, not the study's own analysis. This sample has approximately 780,000 distinct CDR3 sequences in its table, and 25% to 30% of those were observed once. Jointly, the top ten make up 2.5% to 3.5% of the sample.

These same records also appear under a second study, on T cells of mothers and their children. The second study's authors report: Donors were nine systemically healthy Caucasian individuals: three mothers and their six children. cDNA synthesis consumed the entire amount of extracted RNA, loaded at around 1.5 ug RNA in each 15 ul reaction. In the second PCR, the M1S primer introduced both the sample barcodes and 2-4 random nucleotides. Each mother yielded over 9 million TCR beta CDR3 reads and each child 2.5 million to 3 million reads. In both related and unrelated pairs, thymic selection shapes the output of TCR recombination in a similar way, with inherited differences having only a minor effect. Normalized repertoire overlap in related mother-child pairs was always slightly higher than in unrelated mother-child pairs, but the difference was never significant. Persistent microchimeric T cell clones were not detected, at a sensitivity of about 100 clones per million clonotypes. The study used deep NGS to compare TCR beta repertoires of mothers and children, seeking features distinguishing related mother-child pairs from unrelated individuals. The mean age was around 40 +/- 4 years for the mothers and 11 +/- 4 years for the children. After adapter ligation was performed with NEBNext reagents, the libraries were sequenced on an Illumina HiSeq 2000 with 100+100 nt paired-end reads. To avoid cross-contamination, the mother libraries and the child libraries were prepared a month apart and sequenced in separate runs. Each donor had between about 450,000 and 2,100,000 distinct TCR beta clonotypes identified. Naive TCR beta clonotypes were estimated from low-frequency clonotypes matched to each donor's FACS-determined naive share, without sorting.

The chain links TRBV12-3 or TRBV12-4 with TRBJ1-6; TRBD1 could be the D gene, as 5 bases match. The sample consisted of blood. The origin of this receptor is a boy aged 5-17 years in good health. The CDR3 corresponds to CASSSNQGTTLHF. The nucleotides read TGTGCCAGCAGTTCAAATCAGGGAACCACTCTCCACTTT.